This T cell receptor (beta chain) emerged from a study of molecular identifiers for immune sequencing clone quantification. Whole-study context: Replicates split RNA from around 20,000 or 100,000 naive CD8 cells five ways, and the researchers sequenced four portions. Study-wide points: Clones of above 20 RNA copies carried over 97% of effector molecules; in naive cells they carried under 1%. Detectable among about a million naive cells, according to reports, was Jurkat TCR RNA spiked in from one cell.

Germline CDR1 is LGHDT and CDR2 is YNNKEL (reference sequence). The V gene lost 3 bases and the J gene lost 2 bases, with 11 bases spanning the gap. The CDR3 consists of 14 residues. Remarks on this clonotype: Antigen: not known.

TCRdb reprocessed the PCR reads with MiXCR, giving one entry per CDR3 protein. In the table there are 37,000 or so distinct CDR3 sequences, roughly 18% of which are singletons. Material for sequencing was naive CD8+ T cells from blood, with Jurkat cell RNA spiked in. Specified subset: FACS-sorted CD8+CD4-CCR7+CD45RA+ naive T cells. The rearrangement uses TRBV3-1 and TRBJ2-7; D remains unclear. The sequence was collected from a human donor in good health. Some libraries in this study had Jurkat cell RNA spiked in. The CDR3 is CASSHDTLPYEQYF. CDR3 DNA sequence: TGTGCCAGCAGCCACGACACTCTGCCCTACGAGCAGTACTTC.